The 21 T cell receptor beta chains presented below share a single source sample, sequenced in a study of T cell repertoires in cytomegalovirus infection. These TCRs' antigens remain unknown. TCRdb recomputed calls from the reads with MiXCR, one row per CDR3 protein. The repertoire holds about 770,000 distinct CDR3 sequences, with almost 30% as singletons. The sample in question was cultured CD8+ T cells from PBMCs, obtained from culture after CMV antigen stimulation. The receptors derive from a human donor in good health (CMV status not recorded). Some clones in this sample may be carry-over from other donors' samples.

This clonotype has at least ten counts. In DNA form, the CDR3 reads TGTGCCAGCAGCTTAGGGCCCTGGCGGGAAGACTATGGCTACACCTTC. Translation: CASSLGPWREDYGYTF. The chain joins TRBV7-6 to TRBJ1-2; D not certain. The CDR3 consists of 16 residues. Trimming left V 1 base short and J 3 bases short, with 15 bases between. Germline V gene data show CDR1 as SGHVS and CDR2 as FNYEAQ.

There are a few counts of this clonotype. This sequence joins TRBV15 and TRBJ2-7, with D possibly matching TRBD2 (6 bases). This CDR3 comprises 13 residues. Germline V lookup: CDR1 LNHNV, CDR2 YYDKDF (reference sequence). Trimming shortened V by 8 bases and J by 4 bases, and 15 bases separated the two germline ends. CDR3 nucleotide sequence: TGTGCCACCCGGCCTGGCGGGGATTACGAGCAGTACTTC. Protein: CATRPGGDYEQYF.

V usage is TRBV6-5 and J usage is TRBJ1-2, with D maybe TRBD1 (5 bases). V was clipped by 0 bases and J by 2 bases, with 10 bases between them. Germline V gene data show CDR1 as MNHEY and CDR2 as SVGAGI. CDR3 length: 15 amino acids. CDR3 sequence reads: CASSYSLGRNYGYTF. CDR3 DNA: TGTGCCAGCAGTTACTCGCTGGGACGGAACTATGGCTACACCTTC.

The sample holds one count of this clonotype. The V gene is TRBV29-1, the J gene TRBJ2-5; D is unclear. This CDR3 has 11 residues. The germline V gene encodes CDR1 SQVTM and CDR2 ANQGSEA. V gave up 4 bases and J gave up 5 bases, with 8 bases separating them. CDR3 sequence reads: CSVAAGETQYF. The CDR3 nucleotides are TGCAGCGTTGCGGCCGGGGAGACCCAGTACTTC.

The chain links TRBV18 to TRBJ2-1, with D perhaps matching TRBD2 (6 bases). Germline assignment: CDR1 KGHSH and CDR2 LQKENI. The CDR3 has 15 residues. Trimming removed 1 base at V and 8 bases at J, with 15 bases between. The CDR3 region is CASSPRRLACDEQFF. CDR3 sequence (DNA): TGTGCCAGCTCACCACGGCGTCTAGCGTGCGATGAGCAGTTCTTC.

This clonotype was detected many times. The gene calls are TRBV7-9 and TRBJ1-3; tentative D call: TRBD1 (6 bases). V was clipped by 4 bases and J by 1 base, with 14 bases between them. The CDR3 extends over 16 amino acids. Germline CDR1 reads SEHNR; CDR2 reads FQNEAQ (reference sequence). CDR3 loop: CASSSTTGGSGNTIYF. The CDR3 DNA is TGTGCCAGCAGCTCAACGACAGGAGGATCTGGAAACACCATATATTTT.

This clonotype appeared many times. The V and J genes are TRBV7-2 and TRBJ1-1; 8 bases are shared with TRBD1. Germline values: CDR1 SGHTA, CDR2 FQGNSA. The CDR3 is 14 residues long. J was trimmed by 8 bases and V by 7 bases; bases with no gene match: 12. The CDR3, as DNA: TGTGCCAGCACCTCCTTCAGTGGGGACAGGGAAGCTTTCTTT. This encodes CASTSFSGDREAFF. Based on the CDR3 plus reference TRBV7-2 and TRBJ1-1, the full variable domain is GAGVSQSPSNKVTEKGKDVELRCDPISGHTALYWYRQSLGQGLEFLIYFQGNSAPDKSGLPSDRFSAERTGGSVSTLTIQRTQQEDSAVYLCASTSFSGDREAFFGQGTRLTVV.

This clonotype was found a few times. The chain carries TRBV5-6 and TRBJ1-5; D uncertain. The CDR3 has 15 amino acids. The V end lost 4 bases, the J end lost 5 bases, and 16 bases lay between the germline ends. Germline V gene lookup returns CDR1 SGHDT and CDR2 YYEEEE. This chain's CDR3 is CASSASVPFHQPQHF. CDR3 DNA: TGTGCCAGCAGCGCCTCAGTGCCCTTTCATCAGCCCCAGCATTTT.

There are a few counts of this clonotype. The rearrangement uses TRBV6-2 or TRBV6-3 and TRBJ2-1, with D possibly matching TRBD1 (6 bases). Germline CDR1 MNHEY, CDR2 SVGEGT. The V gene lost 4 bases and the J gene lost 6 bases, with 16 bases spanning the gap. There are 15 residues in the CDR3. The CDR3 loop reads CASSSLGHLGNEQFF. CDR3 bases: TGTGCCAGCAGTTCGCTGGGACACCTGGGCAATGAGCAGTTCTTC.

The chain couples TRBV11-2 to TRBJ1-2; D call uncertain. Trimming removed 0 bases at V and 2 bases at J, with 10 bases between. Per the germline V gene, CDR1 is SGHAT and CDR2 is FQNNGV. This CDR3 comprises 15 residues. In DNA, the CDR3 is TGTGCCAGCAGCTTAGACGGCAGCCTCAACTATGGCTACACCTTC. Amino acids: CASSLDGSLNYGYTF.

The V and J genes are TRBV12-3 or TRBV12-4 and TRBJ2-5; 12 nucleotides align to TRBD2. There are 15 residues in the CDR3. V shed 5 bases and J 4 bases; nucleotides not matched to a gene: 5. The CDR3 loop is CASSPETSGGETQYF. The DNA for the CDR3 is TGTGCCAGCAGTCCAGAGACTAGCGGGGGAGAGACCCAGTACTTC.

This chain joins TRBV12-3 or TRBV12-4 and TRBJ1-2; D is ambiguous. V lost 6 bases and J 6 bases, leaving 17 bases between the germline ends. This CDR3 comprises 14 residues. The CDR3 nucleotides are TGTGCCAGCAGCACCCCCCCGCCATCGGATGGCTACACCTTC. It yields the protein CASSTPPPSDGYTF.

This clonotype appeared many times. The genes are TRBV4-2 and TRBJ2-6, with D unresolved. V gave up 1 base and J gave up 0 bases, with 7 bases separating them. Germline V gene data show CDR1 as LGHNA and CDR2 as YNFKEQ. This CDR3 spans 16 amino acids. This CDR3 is CASSQVDYSGANVLTF. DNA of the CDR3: TGTGCCAGCAGCCAAGTGGATTACTCTGGGGCCAACGTCCTGACTTTC.

In nucleotides, the CDR3 is TGTGCCACCAGATACGGAAACACCATATATTTT. It codes for CATRYGNTIYF. J is TRBJ1-3 and V is TRBV24-1; D gene uncertain. V was pared by 7 bases and J by 4 bases, with 4 bases between. Looked up from germline, CDR1 is KGHDR and CDR2 is SFDVKD. The CDR3 runs 11 residues.

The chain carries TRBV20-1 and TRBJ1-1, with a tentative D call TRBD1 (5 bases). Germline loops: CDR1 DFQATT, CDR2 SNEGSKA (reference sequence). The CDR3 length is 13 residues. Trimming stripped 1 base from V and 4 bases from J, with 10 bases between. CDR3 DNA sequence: TGCAGTGCTAGAGTAACAGGACCCACTGAAGCTTTCTTT. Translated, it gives CSARVTGPTEAFF.

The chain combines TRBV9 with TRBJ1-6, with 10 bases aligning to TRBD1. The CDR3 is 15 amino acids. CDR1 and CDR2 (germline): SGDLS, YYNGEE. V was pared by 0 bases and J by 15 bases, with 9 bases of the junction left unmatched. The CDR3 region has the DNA TGTGCCAGCAGCGTAGGGCGGACAGGGGGGTTGTTCCTCCACTTT. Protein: CASSVGRTGGLFLHF.

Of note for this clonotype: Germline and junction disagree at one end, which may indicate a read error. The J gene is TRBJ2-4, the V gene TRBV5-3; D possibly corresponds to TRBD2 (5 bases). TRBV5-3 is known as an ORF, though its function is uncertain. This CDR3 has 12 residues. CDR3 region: CASSLEAGIQYF. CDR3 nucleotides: TGTGCCAGCAGCTTGGAGGCAGGCATTCAGTACTTC.

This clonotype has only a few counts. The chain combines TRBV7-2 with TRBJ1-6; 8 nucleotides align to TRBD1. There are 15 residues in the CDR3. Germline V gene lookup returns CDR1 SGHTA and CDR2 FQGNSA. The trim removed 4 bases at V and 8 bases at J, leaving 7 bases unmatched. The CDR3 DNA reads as TGTGCCAGCAGCTCGGGACAGGAGACCTATTCACCCCTCCACTTT. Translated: CASSSGQETYSPLHF.

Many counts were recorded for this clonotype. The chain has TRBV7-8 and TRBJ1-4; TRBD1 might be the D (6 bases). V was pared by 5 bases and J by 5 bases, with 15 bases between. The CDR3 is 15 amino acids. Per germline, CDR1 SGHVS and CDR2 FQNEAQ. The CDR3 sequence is CASSQEQGRNEKLFF. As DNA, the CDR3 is TGTGCCAGCAGCCAGGAACAGGGAAGGAATGAAAAACTGTTTTTT. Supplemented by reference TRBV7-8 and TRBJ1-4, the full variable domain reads GAGVSQSPRYKVAKRGQDVALRCDPISGHVSLFWYQQALGQGPEFLTYFQNEAQLDKSGLPSDRFFAERPEGSVSTLKIQRTQQEDSAVYLCASSQEQGRNEKLFFGSGTQLSVL.

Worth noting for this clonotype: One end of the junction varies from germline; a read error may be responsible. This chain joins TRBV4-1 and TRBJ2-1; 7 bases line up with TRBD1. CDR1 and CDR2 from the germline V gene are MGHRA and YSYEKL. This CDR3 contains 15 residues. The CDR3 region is CASSQEGQGVDEQFF. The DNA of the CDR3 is TGTGCCAGCAGCCAAGAGGGCCAGGGGGTCGATGAGCAGTTCTTC.

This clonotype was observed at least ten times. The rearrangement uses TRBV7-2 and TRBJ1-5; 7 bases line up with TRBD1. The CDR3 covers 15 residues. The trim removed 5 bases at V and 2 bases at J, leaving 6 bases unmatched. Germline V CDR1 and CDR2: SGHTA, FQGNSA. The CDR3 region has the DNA TGTGCCAGCAGCCCACTCAGGGGGGGCAATCAGCCCCAGCATTTT. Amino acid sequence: CASSPLRGGNQPQHF.